The sequence of this T cell receptor beta chain was determined in a study of blood T cells in healthy people across ages. Germline CDR1 and CDR2: SGHNT and YYREEE (reference sequence). V was pared by 0 bases and J by 3 bases, with 3 bases of the junction left unmatched. The CDR3 loop spans 14 amino acids. A J-beta primer mix and a sample-barcoded 5' primer were used in a second PCR of about 7 to 12 cycles. TCRdb ran MiXCR on the 5' RACE reads and lists one entry per CDR3 protein. This sample has roughly 1 million distinct CDR3 sequences, with about 25% found just once. These data were also reused for a study on T cells of mothers and their children. That study reports: Over 8.5 million reads per mother and 2.5 million to 3 million per child were obtained.

Sequencing used blood. This receptor was taken from a girl aged 2 to 10 in good health. V and J are TRBV5-4 and TRBJ2-7, with 7 bases matching TRBD1. The CDR3 is CASSLDRGNYEQYF. In nucleotides, the CDR3 is TGTGCCAGCAGCTTGGACAGGGGTAACTACGAGCAGTACTTC.